This entry lists 17 T cell receptor beta chains sequenced from one sample in a study of post-analysis software for immune sequencing data. Researchers reported that TCR beta cDNA libraries carried unique molecular identifiers. TCRdb re-called the PCR reads through MiXCR, storing one row per CDR3 protein. The table shows over 700,000 distinct CDR3 sequences, with 30% occurring only once. General study points: In patients, five TRBV segments were more frequent than in controls, with TRBV5-6, TRBV5-1 and TRBV20-1 among them.

Their cognate antigens are unknown. Specimen: blood. The receptors shown here come from a girl between 5 and 17 years old with multiple sclerosis.

In this sample, this clonotype turned up a few times. The rearrangement links TRBV12-3 or TRBV12-4 to TRBJ2-3; 9 positions match TRBD1. This CDR3 region has 17 residues. V dropped 5 bases and J dropped 4; count of bases not matched to a gene: 13. The CDR3: CASSRRFRDRDPDTQYF. The CDR3, as DNA: TGTGCCAGCAGTCGAAGATTTCGGGACAGGGATCCAGATACGCAGTATTTT.

The rearrangement joins TRBV20-1 to TRBJ1-5; a weak D match, TRBD1 (5 bases). V lost 4 bases and J lost 3, with 19 bases in between. The CDR3 loop spans 16 amino acids. The germline CDR1 and CDR2 sequences are DFQATT and SNEGSKA (reference sequence). Here the CDR3 DNA reads TGCAGTGCTACCAATTTCCTAGACAGCCCCAATCAGCCCCAGCATTTT. This codes for CSATNFLDSPNQPQHF.

The sample holds many counts of this clonotype. V is TRBV20-1 and J is TRBJ2-1; no firm D call. V was pared by 6 bases and J by 14 bases, with 26 bases between. This CDR3 has 14 amino acids. Looked up from germline, CDR1 is DFQATT and CDR2 is SNEGSKA (reference sequence). CDR3 nucleotides: TGCAGTGCCACGCCCCCGGACGCGTTAGCTGGGGAGTTCTTC. It specifies CSATPPDALAGEFF.

This clonotype was counted between two and nine times. This chain joins TRBV20-1 and TRBJ2-1; D tentatively reads TRBD1 or TRBD2 (5 bases each). The CDR3 sequence is 12 residues long. Trimming removed 6 bases from V and 10 bases from J, with 16 bases in between. CDR1 and CDR2 from the germline V gene are DFQATT and SNEGSKA (reference sequence). This CDR3 reads CSASTGGNEQFF. In DNA form, the CDR3 reads TGCAGTGCGAGTACAGGAGGCAACGAGCAGTTCTTC.

Only a few counts were recorded for this clonotype. V and J are TRBV4-3 and TRBJ2-5, with D perhaps matching TRBD2 (6 bases). V was clipped by 4 bases and J by 5 bases, with 20 bases between them. The germline V gene has CDR1 LGHNA and CDR2 YSLEER. The CDR3 is 16 residues long. In nucleotides, the CDR3 is TGCGCCAGCAGCCTTGAAGCTCCCGGCAGCGGGGAGACCCAGTACTTC. Its translation is CASSLEAPGSGETQYF.

In its sample, this clonotype was seen a few times. The chain combines TRBV6-1 with TRBJ2-3; 11 positions match TRBD1. CDR3 length: 15 amino acids. CDR1 and CDR2 from the germline V gene are MNHNS and SASEGT. The ends lost 6 bases at V and 6 bases at J; junction bases unmatched: 8. CDR3 sequence: CASSIRDRGMDTQYF. In DNA, the CDR3 is TGTGCCAGCAGCATCCGGGACAGGGGGATGGATACGCAGTATTTT.

This clonotype was counted a few times. The V and J genes are TRBV4-2 and TRBJ1-1; a weak D match, TRBD1 (5 bases). The CDR3 totals 14 residues. Between the trimmed V and J ends, which lost 1 base and 1 base, there was a span of 7 bases. Germline V gene sequence: CDR1 LGHNA, CDR2 YNFKEQ. CDR3 region: CASSQGQPNTEAFF. DNA of the CDR3: TGTGCCAGCAGCCAAGGACAGCCGAACACTGAAGCTTTCTTT.

This rearrangement joins TRBV29-1 to TRBJ1-4, with TRBD1 identical over 7 bases. The CDR3 is made up of 13 amino acids. V shed 5 bases, J shed 6 bases, and the junction held 6 bases outside the gene matches. CDR1 is SQVTM and CDR2 is ANQGSEA in the germline V gene. The CDR3: CSVWDRRHEKLFF. In DNA form, the CDR3 reads TGCAGCGTTTGGGACAGAAGGCATGAAAAACTGTTTTTT. The whole variable domain, filled in from reference TRBV29-1 and TRBJ1-4, reads SAVISQKPSRDICQRGTSLTIQCQVDSQVTMMFWYRQQPGQSLTLIATANQGSEATYESGFVIDKFPISRPNLTFSTLTVSNMSPEDSSIYLCSVWDRRHEKLFFGSGTQLSVL.

Details on this clonotype: An end of the junction does not agree with germline; a read error may underlie this. The rearrangement links TRBV5-5 to TRBJ2-4; D gene ambiguous. CDR3 length: 12 amino acids. In germline, CDR1 is SGHKS, CDR2 YYEKEE (reference sequence). In DNA, the CDR3 is TGTGCCGGCAGCTTGGATCCGAGAGAGCAGTACTTC. Residues: CAGSLDPREQYF.

This chain's CDR3 is CASSWGGSGQLYNEQFF. The DNA for the CDR3 is TGCGCCAGCAGCTGGGGCGGAAGCGGGCAGCTCTACAATGAGCAGTTCTTC. This chain links TRBV5-1 with TRBJ2-1; the D gene is possibly TRBD2 (6 bases). The germline CDR1 and CDR2 sequences are SGHRS and YFSETQ. This CDR3 is built from 17 residues. Between the trimmed V and J ends, which lost 3 bases and 3 bases, there was a span of 19 bases.

This clonotype was counted between two and nine times. CDR3 nucleotide sequence: TGTGCCAGCAGCTTAGAAGCAGGGGAAGGCTACACCTTC. It is translated as CASSLEAGEGYTF. V gene TRBV7-9 combines with J gene TRBJ1-2; possible D gene TRBD1, 6 bases. This CDR3 has 13 residues. Trimming took 1 base from V and 8 from J, leaving 11 bases between them. Per germline, CDR1 SEHNR and CDR2 FQNEAQ (reference sequence).

The chain links TRBV20-1 to TRBJ2-1, with TRBD2 identical over 7 bases. CDR3 length: 13 residues. Per germline, CDR1 DFQATT and CDR2 SNEGSKA (reference sequence). V lost 5 bases to trimming and J lost 6 bases; unmatched junction nucleotides: 7. CDR3 loop: CSAYLAGANEQFF. CDR3 DNA sequence: TGCAGTGCTTACTTAGCGGGTGCCAATGAGCAGTTCTTC.

The J gene is TRBJ1-1, the V gene TRBV18; TRBD1 agrees at 10 bases. V lost 1 base, J lost 4 bases, and 9 bases stayed unmatched. From germline, CDR1 is KGHSH and CDR2 LQKENI. The CDR3 is made up of 17 amino acids. CDR3 region: CASSPRGGQGYGTEAFF. DNA of the CDR3: TGTGCCAGCTCACCACGGGGGGGACAGGGGTACGGCACTGAAGCTTTCTTT.

The chain has TRBV6-2 or TRBV6-3 and TRBJ2-5; perhaps TRBD2 as D (5 bases). The CDR3 covers 16 residues. CDR1 MNHEY and CDR2 SVGEGT come from the germline V gene. V lost 7 bases and J lost 1, with 19 bases in between. The DNA of the CDR3 is TGTGCCAGCATCCCGATTCGAGGACTGCTCCAAGAGACCCAGTACTTC. Protein sequence: CASIPIRGLLQETQYF.

On this clonotype: Compared with germline, one end of the junction differs, possibly owing to a read error. The chain carries TRBV5-1 and TRBJ2-3; 8 nucleotides align to TRBD1. In germline, CDR1 is SGHRS, CDR2 YFSETQ. This CDR3 is 17 amino acids long. The CDR3: CAGSSGPTGGVEDTQYF. DNA for the CDR3: TGCGCCGGCAGCTCCGGCCCCACAGGGGGAGTAGAAGATACGCAGTATTTT.

CDR3: CASSLGDRADSNQPQHF. The CDR3 DNA reads as TGCGCCAGCAGCTTGGGGGACAGAGCAGATAGCAATCAGCCCCAGCATTTT. This rearrangement joins TRBV5-1 to TRBJ1-5; TRBD1 matches at 7 bases. The CDR3 covers 17 residues. In germline, CDR1 is SGHRS, CDR2 YFSETQ. After removal of 0 bases from V and 0 bases from J, the junction contained 6 bases not matched to a gene. The whole variable domain, filled in from reference TRBV5-1 and TRBJ1-5, reads KAGVTQTPRYLIKTRGQQVTLSCSPISGHRSVSWYQQTPGQGLQFLFEYFSETQRNKGNFPGRFSGRQFSNSRSEMNVSTLELGDSALYLCASSLGDRADSNQPQHFGDGTRLSIL.

The rearrangement links TRBV28 to TRBJ1-2; tentative D call: TRBD1 (5 bases). This CDR3 comprises 15 residues. CDR1 and CDR2 (germline): MDHEN, SYDVKM. Trimming took 7 bases from V and 8 from J, leaving 23 bases between them. The CDR3 reads CASTEYSRDGGGYTF. CDR3 sequence (DNA): TGTGCCAGCACCGAATACAGCCGGGACGGCGGGGGCTACACCTTC.